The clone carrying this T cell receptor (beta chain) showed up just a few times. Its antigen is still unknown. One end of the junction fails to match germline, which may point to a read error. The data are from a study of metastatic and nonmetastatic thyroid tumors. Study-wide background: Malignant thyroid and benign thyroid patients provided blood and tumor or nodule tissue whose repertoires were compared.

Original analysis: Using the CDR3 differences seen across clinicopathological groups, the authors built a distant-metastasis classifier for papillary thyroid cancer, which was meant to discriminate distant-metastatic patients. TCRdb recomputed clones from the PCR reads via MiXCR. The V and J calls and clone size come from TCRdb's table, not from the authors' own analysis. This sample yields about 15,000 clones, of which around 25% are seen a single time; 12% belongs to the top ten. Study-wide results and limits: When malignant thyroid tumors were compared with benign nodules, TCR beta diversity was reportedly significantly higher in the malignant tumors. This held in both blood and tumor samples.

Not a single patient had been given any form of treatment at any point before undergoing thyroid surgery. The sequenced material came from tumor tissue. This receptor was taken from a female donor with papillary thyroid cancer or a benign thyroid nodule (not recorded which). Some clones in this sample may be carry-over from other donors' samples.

CDR3 DNA: TGTGCCAGCTCACCACAGGGAGCTGAGAATGAGCGGTTCTTC. It specifies CASSPQGAENERFF. V gene TRBV18 combines with J gene TRBJ2-1; tentative D call: TRBD2 (5 bases). CDR1 is KGHSH, CDR2 LQKENI, per germline. The CDR3 consists of 14 residues.